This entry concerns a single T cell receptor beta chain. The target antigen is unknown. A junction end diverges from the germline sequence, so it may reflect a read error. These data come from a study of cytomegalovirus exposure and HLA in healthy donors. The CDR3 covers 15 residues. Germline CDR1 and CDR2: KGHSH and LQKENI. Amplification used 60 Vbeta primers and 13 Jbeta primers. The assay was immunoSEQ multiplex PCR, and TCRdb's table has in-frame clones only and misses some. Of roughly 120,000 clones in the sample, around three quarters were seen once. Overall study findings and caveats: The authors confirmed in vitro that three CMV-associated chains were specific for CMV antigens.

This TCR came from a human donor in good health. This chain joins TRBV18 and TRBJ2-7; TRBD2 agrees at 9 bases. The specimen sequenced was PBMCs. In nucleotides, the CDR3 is TGTGCCAGCTCCCTTAGTAGCGGGGGATCCTACGAGCAGCACTTC. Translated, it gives CASSLSSGGSYEQHF.